This T cell receptor (beta chain) was recorded in a study of cytomegalovirus exposure and HLA in healthy donors. Study outcomes and limitations: Researchers reportedly found TCR beta sequences accurately predicted most subjects' HLA-A and HLA-B alleles. When presence/absence was analysed, sequencing depth was taken to be roughly uniform across donors. Cytomegalovirus-associated TCR beta chains were listed, numbering some 180.

Use of 60 Vbeta and 13 Jbeta primers characterized the PCR. Sequencing was performed with immunoSEQ multiplex PCR; in TCRdb, only in-frame clones are kept and a portion is missing. The data contain 35,000 to 45,000 clones, around 69% of them singletons. Remarks on this clone: Its antigen is still unknown.

The CDR3 spans 13 residues. The germline CDR1 and CDR2 sequences are MGHRA and YSYEKL. Trimming took off 6 bases at V and 3 bases at J, with 11 bases between the two ends. This sequence originates from a woman aged 25 to 39 in good health and CMV-seropositive. Sequenced input: PBMCs. V and J are TRBV4-1 and TRBJ1-1; D is ambiguous. For the CDR3, the DNA is TGCGCCAGCAGTCCCCAGAGGGACACTGAAGCTTTCTTT. Its protein product is CASSPQRDTEAFF.